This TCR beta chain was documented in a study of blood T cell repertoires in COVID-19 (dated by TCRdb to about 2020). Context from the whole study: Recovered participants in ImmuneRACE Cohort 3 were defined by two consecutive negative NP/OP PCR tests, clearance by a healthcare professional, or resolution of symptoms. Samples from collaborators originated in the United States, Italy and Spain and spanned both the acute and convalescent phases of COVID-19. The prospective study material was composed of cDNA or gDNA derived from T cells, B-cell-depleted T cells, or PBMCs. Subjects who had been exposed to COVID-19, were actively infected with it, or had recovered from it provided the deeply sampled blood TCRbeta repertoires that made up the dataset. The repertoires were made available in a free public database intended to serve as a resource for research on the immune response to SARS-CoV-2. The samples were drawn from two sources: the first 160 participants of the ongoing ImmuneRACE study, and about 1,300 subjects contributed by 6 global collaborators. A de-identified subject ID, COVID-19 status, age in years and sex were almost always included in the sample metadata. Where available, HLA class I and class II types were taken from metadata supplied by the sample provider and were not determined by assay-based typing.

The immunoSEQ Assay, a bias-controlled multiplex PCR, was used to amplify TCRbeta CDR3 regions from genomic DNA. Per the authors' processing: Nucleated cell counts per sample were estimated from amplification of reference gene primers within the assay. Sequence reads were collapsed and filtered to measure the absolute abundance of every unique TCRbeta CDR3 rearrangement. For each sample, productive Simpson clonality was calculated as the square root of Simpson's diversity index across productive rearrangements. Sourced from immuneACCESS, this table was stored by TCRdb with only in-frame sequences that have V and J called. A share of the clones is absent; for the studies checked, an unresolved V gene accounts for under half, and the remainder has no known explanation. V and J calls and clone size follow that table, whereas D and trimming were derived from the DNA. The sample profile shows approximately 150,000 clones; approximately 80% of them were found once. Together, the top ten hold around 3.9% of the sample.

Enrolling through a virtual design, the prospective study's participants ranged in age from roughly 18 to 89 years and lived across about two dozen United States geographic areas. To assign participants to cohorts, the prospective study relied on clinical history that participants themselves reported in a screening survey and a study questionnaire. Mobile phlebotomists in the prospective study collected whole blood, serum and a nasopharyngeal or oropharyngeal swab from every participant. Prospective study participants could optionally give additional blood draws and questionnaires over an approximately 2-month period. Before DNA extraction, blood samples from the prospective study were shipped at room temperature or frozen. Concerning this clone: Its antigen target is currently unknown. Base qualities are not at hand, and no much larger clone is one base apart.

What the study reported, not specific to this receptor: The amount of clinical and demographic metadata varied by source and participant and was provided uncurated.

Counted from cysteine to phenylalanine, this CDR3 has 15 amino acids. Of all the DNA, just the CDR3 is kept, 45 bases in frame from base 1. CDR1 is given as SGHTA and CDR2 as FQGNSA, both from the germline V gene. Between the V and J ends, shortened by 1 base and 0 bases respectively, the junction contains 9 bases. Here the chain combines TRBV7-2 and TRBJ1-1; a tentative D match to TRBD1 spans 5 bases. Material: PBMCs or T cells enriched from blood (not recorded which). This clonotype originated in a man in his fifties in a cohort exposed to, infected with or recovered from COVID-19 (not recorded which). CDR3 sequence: CASSLVGLLNTEAFF. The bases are TGTGCCAGCAGCTTAGTGGGGCTATTGAACACTGAAGCTTTCTTT.